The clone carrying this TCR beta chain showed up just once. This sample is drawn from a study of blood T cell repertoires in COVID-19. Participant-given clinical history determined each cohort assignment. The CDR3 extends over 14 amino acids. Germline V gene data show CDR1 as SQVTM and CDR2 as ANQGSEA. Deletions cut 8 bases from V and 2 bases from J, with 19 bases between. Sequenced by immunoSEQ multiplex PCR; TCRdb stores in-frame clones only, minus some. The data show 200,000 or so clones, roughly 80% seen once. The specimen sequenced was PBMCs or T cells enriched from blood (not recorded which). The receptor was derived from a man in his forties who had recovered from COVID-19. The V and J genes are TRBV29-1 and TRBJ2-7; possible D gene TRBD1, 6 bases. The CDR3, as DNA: TGCAGCATGACGAGGGGAGACAGGACCTACGAGCAGTACTTC. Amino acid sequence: CSMTRGDRTYEQYF.